One sample yielded the 9 T cell receptor beta chains listed below, sequenced in a study of beta chain features in type 1 diabetes. The study reverse transcribed the entire isolated RNA, so it sequenced expressed TCRB transcripts. Data came from immunoSEQ multiplex PCR; TCRdb stores just in-frame clones and leaves some out. This sample has roughly 260,000 clones, with approximately 20% found just once. Findings and caveats of the study: A moderate, significant TCRB CDR3 shortening appeared in type 1 diabetes across four CD4+ subsets.

These receptors' antigens are unknown. The sample taken for sequencing was naive CD4+ T cells from blood. These receptors were collected from a woman between 40 and 50 years old with type 1 diabetes.

CDR3 nucleotide sequence: TGTGCCAGCAGATCGGCGGGTTGGGGCTACACCTTC. Residues: CASRSAGWGYTF. This chain links TRBV28 with TRBJ1-2, with no clear D. Trimming took 6 bases from V and 8 from J, leaving 13 bases between them. This CDR3 is built from 12 residues. In germline, CDR1 is MDHEN, CDR2 SYDVKM.

The genes are TRBV6-5 and TRBJ2-5; 7 bases are a match to TRBD2. This CDR3 is built from 16 residues. With V trimmed by 0 bases and J by 5 bases, 9 bases remained unmatched. The germline V gene encodes CDR1 MNHEY and CDR2 SVGAGI. For the CDR3, the DNA is TGTGCCAGCAGTTACTCGAGTCTAGCGGAGTGGGAGACCCAGTACTTC. Translation: CASSYSSLAEWETQYF.

The V gene is TRBV30, the J gene TRBJ2-2; 9 nucleotides line up with TRBD1. V was clipped by 7 bases and J by 7 bases; unmatched bases: 7. The CDR3 sequence is 13 residues long. Germline V CDR1 and CDR2: GTSNPN, SVGIG (reference sequence). This CDR3 reads CAFTGGVGGELFF. The DNA for the CDR3 is TGTGCCTTTACAGGGGGCGTTGGCGGGGAGCTGTTTTTT.

The chain is built from TRBV4-3 and TRBJ2-2, with unresolved D. CDR1 and CDR2 from the germline V gene are LGHNA and YSLEER. The CDR3 length is 14 residues. Trimming removed 0 bases from V and 6 bases from J, with 8 bases in between. The CDR3 sequence is CASSQESGSGELFF. The CDR3 coding sequence is TGCGCCAGCAGCCAAGAATCCGGGTCCGGGGAGCTGTTTTTT.

Only a few counts were recorded for this clone. The gene calls are TRBV7-2 and TRBJ2-5; TRBD2 agrees at 10 bases. Germline loops: CDR1 SGHTA, CDR2 FQGNSA. Trimming removed 1 base from V and 5 bases from J; junction bases left unmatched: 13. This CDR3 has 18 amino acids. CDR3: CASSLVGSGRAARETQYF. The CDR3 coding sequence is TGTGCCAGCAGCTTAGTAGGGAGCGGGAGGGCCGCGCGGGAGACCCAGTACTTC.

The rearrangement links TRBV4-3 to TRBJ2-2, with 9 positions matching TRBD2. The J segment lost 0 bases and the V segment lost 1 base, leaving 3 bases of the junction unmatched. Per the germline V gene, CDR1 is LGHNA and CDR2 is YSLEER. The CDR3 consists of 17 residues. CDR3 amino acids: CASSQAPSGANTGELFF. CDR3 DNA: TGCGCCAGCAGCCAAGCCCCTAGCGGGGCGAACACCGGGGAGCTGTTTTTT.

The sample holds a few counts of this clone. Within the sample, other DNA sequences also encode this same CDR3. The V call is TRBV29-1, the J call TRBJ1-1; possible D gene TRBD1, 5 bases. Germline CDR1 reads SQVTM; CDR2 reads ANQGSEA. V dropped 2 bases and J dropped 1 base, with 5 bases sitting between them. The CDR3 contains 12 residues. CDR3 coding DNA: TGCAGCGTTGAAAGGGGGAACACTGAAGCTTTCTTT. Protein sequence: CSVERGNTEAFF.

The DNA of the CDR3 is TGCGCCAGCAGCTTTCAGGGTGGTCAGCCCCAGCATTTT. It yields the protein CASSFQGGQPQHF. The chain couples TRBV5-1 to TRBJ1-5; possible D gene TRBD1, 5 bases. The germline V gene has CDR1 SGHRS and CDR2 YFSETQ. V lost 2 bases to trimming and J lost 6 bases, with 9 bases between them. This CDR3 spans 13 amino acids.

This clone was recorded a few times. The rearrangement links TRBV29-1 to TRBJ1-2, with 7 bases identical to TRBD1. V gave up 3 bases and J gave up 3 bases; unmatched junction bases: 4. This CDR3 contains 13 residues. Germline V gene data show CDR1 as SQVTM and CDR2 as ANQGSEA. CDR3: CSVDGQDHYGYTF. CDR3 in DNA: TGCAGCGTTGACGGACAGGACCACTATGGCTACACCTTC.